This T cell receptor beta chain was captured in a study of cytomegalovirus exposure and HLA in healthy donors. PCR was performed using 60 Vbeta and 13 Jbeta primers. Sequencing used immunoSEQ multiplex PCR; TCRdb keeps in-frame clones, though not all of them. The table includes 50,000 to 75,000 clones, about 83% detected once. Trimming removed 7 bases from V and 0 bases from J, with 9 bases in between. There are 13 residues in the CDR3. CDR1 is MNHNY, CDR2 SVGAGI, per germline (reference sequence). This receptor was taken from a human donor in good health. Source material: PBMCs. The genes are TRBV6-6 and TRBJ1-1; D is uncertain. CDR3 amino acids: CASISSVNTEAFF. In DNA form, the CDR3 reads TGTGCCAGCATTTCCAGTGTGAACACTGAAGCTTTCTTT.